These 7 T cell receptor beta chains share one sample of origin, sequenced in a study of cytomegalovirus exposure and HLA in healthy donors. PCR used 60 Vbeta primers and 13 Jbeta primers. Assay: immunoSEQ multiplex PCR; the TCRdb copy retains only in-frame clones and omits some. Counted here are some 190,000 clones, 75% to 80% occurring once; the ten biggest clones make up approximately 2.9%. The sample consisted of PBMCs. Every receptor here comes from a female donor in good health and CMV-seronegative.

The chain combines TRBV4-3 with TRBJ2-3; D unresolved. Trimming took 1 base from V and 0 from J, leaving 5 bases between them. The CDR3 spans 14 residues. Germline CDR1 and CDR2: LGHNA and YSLEER. CDR3 amino acids: CASSQGSSTDTQYF. The DNA for the CDR3 is TGCGCCAGCAGCCAAGGTAGCAGCACAGATACGCAGTATTTT.

V usage is TRBV28 and J usage is TRBJ2-3, with 7 positions matching TRBD2. With 4 bases clipped from V and 6 bases from J, the junction kept 10 bases outside the gene matches. The CDR3 loop spans 15 amino acids. The germline gives CDR1 MDHEN, CDR2 SYDVKM. The CDR3 nucleotides are TGTGCCAGCAGTTCTCTAGCGGAGGTGGAGGATACGCAGTATTTT. Its protein is CASSSLAEVEDTQYF. Full variable domain (missing parts from reference TRBV28 and TRBJ2-3): DVKVTQSSRYLVKRTGEKVFLECVQDMDHENMFWYRQDPGLGLRLIYFSYDVKMKEKGDIPEGYSVSREKKERFSLILESASTNQTSMYLCASSSLAEVEDTQYFGPGTRLTVL.

The rearrangement links TRBV28 to TRBJ1-2, with a possible D match to TRBD1 (5 bases). CDR1 MDHEN and CDR2 SYDVKM come from the germline V gene. The ends were cut back, 3 bases at V and 4 bases at J, with 15 bases in the middle. The length of the CDR3 is 15 residues. CDR3 DNA sequence: TGTGCCAGCAGTTTCCCCCTCGGGGGAGGCTATGGCTACACCTTC. Encoded protein: CASSFPLGGGYGYTF.

This rearrangement joins TRBV6-1 to TRBJ2-3, with a possible D match to TRBD2 (5 bases). In germline, CDR1 is MNHNS, CDR2 SASEGT. The V end lost 2 bases, the J end lost 6 bases, and 24 bases lay between the germline ends. The CDR3 is made up of 18 amino acids. CDR3 in DNA: TGTGCCAGCAGTGAACTTACCGGGGAAGCGCGGGTGAGGGATACGCAGTATTTT. Its protein product is CASSELTGEARVRDTQYF.

This chain connects TRBV9 to TRBJ2-3; possible D gene TRBD2, 5 bases. Germline CDR1 SGDLS, CDR2 YYNGEE. The V and J ends lost 4 bases and 2 bases respectively, with 17 bases between them. The CDR3 loop spans 16 amino acids. The CDR3 region is CASSPPSGRNTDTQYF. CDR3 nucleotide sequence: TGTGCCAGCAGCCCTCCCTCTGGGAGAAACACAGATACGCAGTATTTT.

The gene calls are TRBV4-2 and TRBJ1-2; tentative D call: TRBD1 (5 bases). V was shortened by 1 base and J by 5 bases, with 17 bases between the two germline ends. The CDR3 is made up of 16 amino acids. The germline V gene has CDR1 LGHNA and CDR2 YNFKEQ. CDR3 in DNA: TGTGCCAGCAGCCAAGGGGGCGGGGGAGGATCGTATGGCTACACCTTC. This sequence encodes CASSQGGGGGSYGYTF.

V usage is TRBV28 and J usage is TRBJ1-1, with 7 bases aligning to TRBD1. Germline CDR1 is MDHEN and CDR2 is SYDVKM. V shed 10 bases, J shed 0 bases, and the junction held 5 bases outside the gene matches. This CDR3 comprises 13 residues. The CDR3 spells CATWDSLNTEAFF. CDR3 nucleotides: TGTGCCACCTGGGACAGCCTGAACACTGAAGCTTTCTTT.